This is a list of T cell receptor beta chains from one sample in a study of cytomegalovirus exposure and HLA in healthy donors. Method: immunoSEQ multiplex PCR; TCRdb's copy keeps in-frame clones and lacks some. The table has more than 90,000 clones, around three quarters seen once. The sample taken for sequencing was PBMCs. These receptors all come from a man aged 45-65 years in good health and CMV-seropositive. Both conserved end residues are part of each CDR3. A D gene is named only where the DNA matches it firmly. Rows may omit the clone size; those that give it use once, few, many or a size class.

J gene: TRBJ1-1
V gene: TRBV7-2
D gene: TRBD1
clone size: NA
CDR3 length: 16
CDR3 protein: CASSPQQGAGNTEAFF
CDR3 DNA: TGTGCCAGCAGCCCACAACAGGGGGCAGGAAACACTGAAGCTTTCTTT

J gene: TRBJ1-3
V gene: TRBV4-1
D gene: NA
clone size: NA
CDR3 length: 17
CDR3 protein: CASSQDLPRRSGNTIYF
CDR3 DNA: TGCGCCAGCAGCCAAGATCTTCCCCGTCGCTCTGGAAACACCATATATTTT

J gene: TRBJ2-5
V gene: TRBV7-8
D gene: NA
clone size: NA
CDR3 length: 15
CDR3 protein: CASSIPRFAVETQYF
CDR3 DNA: TGTGCCAGCAGCATCCCCCGTTTTGCGGTGGAGACCCAGTACTTC

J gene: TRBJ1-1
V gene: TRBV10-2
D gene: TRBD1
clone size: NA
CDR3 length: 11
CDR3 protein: CASRETGIAFF
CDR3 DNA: TGCGCCAGCAGGGAGACAGGGATAGCTTTCTTT

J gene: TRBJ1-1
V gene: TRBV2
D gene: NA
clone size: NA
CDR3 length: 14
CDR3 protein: CASKPQGSGTEAFF
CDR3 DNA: TGTGCCAGCAAGCCACAGGGATCTGGCACTGAAGCTTTCTTT

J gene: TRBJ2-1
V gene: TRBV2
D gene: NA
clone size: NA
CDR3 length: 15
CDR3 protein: CASRMKEGGTNEQFF
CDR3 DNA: TGTGCCAGCAGGATGAAGGAGGGAGGGACAAATGAGCAGTTCTTC

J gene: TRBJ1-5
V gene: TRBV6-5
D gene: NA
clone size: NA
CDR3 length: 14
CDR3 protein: CASSYGGFNQPQHF
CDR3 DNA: TGTGCCAGCAGTTACGGAGGTTTCAATCAGCCCCAGCATTTT

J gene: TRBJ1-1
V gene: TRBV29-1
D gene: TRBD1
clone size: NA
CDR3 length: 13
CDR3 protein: CSATGGGNTEAFF
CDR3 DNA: TGCAGCGCAACAGGGGGCGGGAACACTGAAGCTTTCTTT

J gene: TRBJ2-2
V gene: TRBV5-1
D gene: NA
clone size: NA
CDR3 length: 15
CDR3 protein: CASSFHGTPGGELFF
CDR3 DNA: TGCGCCAGCAGCTTCCACGGGACTCCGGGCGGGGAGCTGTTTTTT

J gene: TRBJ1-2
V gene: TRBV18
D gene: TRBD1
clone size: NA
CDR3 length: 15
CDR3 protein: CASSPPEQGARGYTF
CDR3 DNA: TGTGCCAGCTCACCCCCGGAGCAGGGGGCACGTGGCTACACCTTC

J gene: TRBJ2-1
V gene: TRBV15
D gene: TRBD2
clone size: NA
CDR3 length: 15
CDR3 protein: CAIARPSGRRVEQFF
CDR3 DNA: TGTGCCATCGCACGGCCTAGCGGTCGTCGGGTAGAGCAGTTCTTC

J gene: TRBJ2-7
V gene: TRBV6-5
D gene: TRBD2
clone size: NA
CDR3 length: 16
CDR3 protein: CASSSGLAGSLYEQYF
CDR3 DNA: TGTGCCAGCAGTTCGGGACTAGCGGGAAGCCTCTACGAGCAGTACTTC

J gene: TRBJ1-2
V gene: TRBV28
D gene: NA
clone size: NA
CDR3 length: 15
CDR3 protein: CASSFPRSGTYGYTF
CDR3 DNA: TGTGCCAGCAGCTTCCCAAGGTCGGGGACATATGGCTACACCTTC

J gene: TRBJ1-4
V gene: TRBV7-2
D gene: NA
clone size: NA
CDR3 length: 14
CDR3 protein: CASSPGGQTEKLFF
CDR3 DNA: TGTGCCAGCAGCCCCGGCGGGCAAACCGAAAAACTGTTTTTT

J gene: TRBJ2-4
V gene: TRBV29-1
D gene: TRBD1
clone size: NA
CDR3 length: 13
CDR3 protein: CSVPGQDENIQYF
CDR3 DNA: TGCAGCGTGCCGGGACAGGATGAAAACATTCAGTACTTC

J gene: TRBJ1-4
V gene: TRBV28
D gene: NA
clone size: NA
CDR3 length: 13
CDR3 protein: CASGGVSDEKLFF
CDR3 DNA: TGTGCCAGTGGGGGGGTTTCCGATGAAAAACTGTTTTTT

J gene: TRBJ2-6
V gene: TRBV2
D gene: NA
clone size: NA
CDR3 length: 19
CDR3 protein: CASSEAQGGIGSGANVLTF
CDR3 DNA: TGTGCCAGCAGTGAAGCGCAAGGGGGAATAGGCTCTGGGGCCAACGTCCTGACTTTC

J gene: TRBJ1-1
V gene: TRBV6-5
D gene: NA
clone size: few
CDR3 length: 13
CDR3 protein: CASNNRATTEAFF
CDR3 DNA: TGTGCCAGCAATAACAGGGCAACCACTGAAGCTTTCTTT

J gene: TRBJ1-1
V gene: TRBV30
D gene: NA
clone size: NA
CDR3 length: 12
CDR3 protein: CAWDSSNTEAFF
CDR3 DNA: TGTGCCTGGGACTCGAGTAACACTGAAGCTTTCTTT

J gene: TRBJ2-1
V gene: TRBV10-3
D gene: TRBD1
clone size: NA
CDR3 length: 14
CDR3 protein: CAIKGQGTVSEQFF
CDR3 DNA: TGTGCCATCAAAGGACAGGGGACCGTATCGGAGCAGTTCTTC

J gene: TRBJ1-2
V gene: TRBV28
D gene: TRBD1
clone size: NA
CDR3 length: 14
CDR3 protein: CASSLAGQRGGYTF
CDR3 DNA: TGTGCCAGCAGTTTAGCGGGACAGAGGGGTGGCTACACCTTC

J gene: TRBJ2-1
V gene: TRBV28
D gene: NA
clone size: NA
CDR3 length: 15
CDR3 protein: CASSFPPTTHNEQFF
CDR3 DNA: TGTGCCAGCAGTTTCCCGCCGACTACCCACAATGAGCAGTTCTTC

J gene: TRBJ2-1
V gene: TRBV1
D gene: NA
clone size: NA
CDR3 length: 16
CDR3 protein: CTSSQEGAGSYNEQFF
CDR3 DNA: TGCACCAGCAGCCAAGAAGGAGCGGGGAGCTACAATGAGCAGTTCTTC

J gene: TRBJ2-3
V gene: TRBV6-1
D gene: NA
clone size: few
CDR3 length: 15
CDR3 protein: CASSDRQMVTDTQYF
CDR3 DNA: TGTGCCAGCAGTGACAGGCAGATGGTCACAGATACGCAGTATTTT

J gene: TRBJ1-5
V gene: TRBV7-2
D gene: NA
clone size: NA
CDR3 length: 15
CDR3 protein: CASRPRGNSNQPQHF
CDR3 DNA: TGTGCCAGCAGGCCCAGGGGTAATAGCAATCAGCCCCAGCATTTT

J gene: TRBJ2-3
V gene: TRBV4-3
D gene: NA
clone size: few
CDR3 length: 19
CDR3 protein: CASSQGSKSGGSRDVTQYF
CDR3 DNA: TGCGCCAGCAGCCAAGGCAGTAAAAGTGGAGGGTCCCGGGACGTTACGCAGTATTTT

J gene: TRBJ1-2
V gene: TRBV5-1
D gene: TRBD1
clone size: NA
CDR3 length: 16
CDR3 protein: CASSFRQGSANYGYTF
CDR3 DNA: TGCGCCAGCAGCTTCCGACAGGGGTCAGCTAACTATGGCTACACCTTC

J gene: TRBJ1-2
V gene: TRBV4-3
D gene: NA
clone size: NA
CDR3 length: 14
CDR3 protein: CASSQDLSYYGYTF
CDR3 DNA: TGCGCCAGCAGCCAAGATCTTTCTTACTATGGCTACACCTTC

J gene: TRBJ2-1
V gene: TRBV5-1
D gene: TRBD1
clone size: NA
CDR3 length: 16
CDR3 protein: CASSLSGTALYNEQFF
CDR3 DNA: TGCGCCAGCAGCCTCTCCGGGACAGCACTCTACAATGAGCAGTTCTTC

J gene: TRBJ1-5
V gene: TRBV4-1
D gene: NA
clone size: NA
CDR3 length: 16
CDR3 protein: CASSQDGRGSNQPQHF
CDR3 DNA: TGCGCCAGCAGCCAAGACGGACGGGGTAGCAATCAGCCCCAGCATTTT

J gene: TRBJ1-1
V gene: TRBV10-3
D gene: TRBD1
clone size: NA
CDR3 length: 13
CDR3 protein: CAISGTGNTEAFF
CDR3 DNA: TGTGCCATCAGTGGGACAGGGAACACTGAAGCTTTCTTT

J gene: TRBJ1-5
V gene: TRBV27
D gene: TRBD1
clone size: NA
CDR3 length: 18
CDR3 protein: CASSSALTGTGVNQPQHF
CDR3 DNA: TGTGCCAGCAGTTCCGCTCTAACCGGGACAGGGGTAAATCAGCCCCAGCATTTT

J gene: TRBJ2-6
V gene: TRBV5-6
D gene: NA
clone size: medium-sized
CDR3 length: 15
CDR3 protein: CASSFFAGNANVLTF
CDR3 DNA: TGTGCCAGCAGCTTCTTCGCAGGGAACGCCAACGTCCTGACTTTC

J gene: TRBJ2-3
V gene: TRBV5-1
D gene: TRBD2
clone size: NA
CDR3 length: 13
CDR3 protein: CASSPGGSYTQYF
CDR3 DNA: TGCGCCAGCAGCCCGGGCGGGAGTTATACGCAGTATTTT

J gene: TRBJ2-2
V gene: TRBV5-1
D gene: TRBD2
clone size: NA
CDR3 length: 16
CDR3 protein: CASSFLAGENTGELFF
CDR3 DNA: TGCGCCAGCAGCTTTCTAGCGGGGGAGAACACCGGGGAGCTGTTTTTT

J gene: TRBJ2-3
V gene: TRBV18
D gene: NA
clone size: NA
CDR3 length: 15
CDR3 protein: CASSPPSSSTDTQYF
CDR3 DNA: TGTGCCAGCTCACCACCCTCCTCTAGCACAGATACGCAGTATTTT

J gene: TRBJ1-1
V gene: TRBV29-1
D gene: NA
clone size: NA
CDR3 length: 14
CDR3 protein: CSASRGTMNTEAFF
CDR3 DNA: TGCAGCGCATCGCGGGGAACTATGAACACTGAAGCTTTCTTT

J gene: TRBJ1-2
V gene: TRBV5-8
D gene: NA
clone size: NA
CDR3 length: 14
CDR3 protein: CASSLAGRVYGYTF
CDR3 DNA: TGTGCCAGCAGCTTGGCTGGCCGTGTCTATGGCTACACCTTC

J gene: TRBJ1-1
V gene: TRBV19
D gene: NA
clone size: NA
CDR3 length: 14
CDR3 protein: CASRSRGVNTEAFF
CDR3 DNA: TGTGCCAGTAGAAGTCGAGGTGTAAACACTGAAGCTTTCTTT

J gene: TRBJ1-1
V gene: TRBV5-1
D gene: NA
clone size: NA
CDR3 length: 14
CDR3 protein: CASSLGQVNTEAFF
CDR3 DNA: TGCGCCAGCAGCTTGGGACAGGTGAACACTGAAGCTTTCTTT